This T cell receptor beta chain was sequenced for a study of blood T cells in healthy people across ages. This clonotype was observed a handful of times. V shed 1 base and J 3 bases; nucleotides not matched to a gene: 4. Germline values: CDR1 SGHVS, CDR2 FNYEAQ. The CDR3 is made up of 17 amino acids. Sample-barcoded 5' priming and a J-beta primer mix drove a second PCR of roughly 6 to 12 cycles. TCRdb re-called the 5' RACE reads through MiXCR, storing one row per CDR3 protein. The sample holds about 1.8 million distinct CDR3 sequences, 40% to 55% seen once. Sequenced material: blood. The V call is TRBV7-6, the J call TRBJ2-3; 13 bases are shared with TRBD2. The source is a woman in her 40s in good health. The CDR3 region is CASSLGTSGGVTDTQYF. The CDR3 nucleotides are TGTGCCAGCAGCTTAGGGACTAGCGGGGGTGTTACAGATACGCAGTATTTT. Using reference TRBV7-6 and TRBJ2-3 for the parts outside the CDR3, the full variable domain is GAGVSQSPRYKVTKRGQDVALRCDPISGHVSLYWYRQALGQGPEFLTYFNYEAQQDKSGLPNDRFSAERPEGSISTLTIQRTEQRDSAMYRCASSLGTSGGVTDTQYFGPGTRLTVL.